The T cell receptor beta chain under discussion was sequenced for a study of T cells after yellow fever vaccination. Study-level results: Reappearing after the booster were most of the clones from primary vaccination (around 96% CD4, approximately 86% CD8).

TCRdb recomputed calls from the 5' RACE reads with MiXCR, one row per CDR3 protein. Of some 390,000 distinct CDR3 sequences in the sample, 6% to 8% were seen once. Trimming shortened V by 0 bases and J by 7 bases, and 10 bases separated the two germline ends. The V gene's germline CDR1 is SGDLS and CDR2 YYNGEE. The CDR3 length is 14 residues. This clonotype came up many times. Its specificity is not known. The sample here was PBMCs, taken 5 days after the yellow fever booster vaccination. This clonotype was obtained from a man between 25 and 39 years old who received the YFV17D yellow fever vaccine. The chain couples TRBV9 to TRBJ2-2; no definite D call. In DNA form, the CDR3 reads TGTGCCAGCAGCGTAGGCACCCCGCGCGGGGAGCTGTTTTTT. Its protein product is CASSVGTPRGELFF.